These T cell receptor beta chains were read from a single sample in a study of blood T cell repertoires in COVID-19. Sequenced by immunoSEQ multiplex PCR; TCRdb stores in-frame clones only, minus some. The sample shows around 220,000 clones, under 85% of them seen only once. Sequencing was performed on peripheral blood. The origin of the receptors is a woman aged 40 to 55 with active or convalescent COVID-19. The CDR3 runs from the conserved cysteine through the conserved F or W. D genes are given only for firm matches. Where a row states a size, it is once, few, many or the class of an expanded clone; other rows omit it.

j_call: TRBJ2-7; v_call: TRBV3-1/TRBV3-2; d_call: TRBD2; clone_size: few; cdr3_aa: CASSRFPSGSYEQYF; cdr3_nt: TGTGCCAGCAGCCGTTTTCCTAGCGGGTCATACGAGCAGTACTTC
j_call: TRBJ1-2; v_call: TRBV5-5; d_call: TRBD1; clone_size: .; cdr3_aa: CASSPFLGGVGRGGYTF; cdr3_nt: TGTGCCAGCAGCCCGTTTTTAGGGGGCGTCGGGAGAGGTGGCTACACCTTC
j_call: TRBJ1-6; v_call: TRBV2; d_call: .; clone_size: .; cdr3_aa: CASLEGSSNNSPLHF; cdr3_nt: TGTGCCAGTCTGGAGGGCTCGAGTAATAATTCACCCCTCCACTTT
j_call: TRBJ2-3; v_call: TRBV10-3; d_call: .; clone_size: once; cdr3_aa: CAISAVDTQYF; cdr3_nt: TGTGCCATCAGTGCTGTAGATACGCAGTATTTT
j_call: TRBJ2-3; v_call: TRBV7-3; d_call: TRBD2; clone_size: .; cdr3_aa: CASSSGTSGVTDTQYF; cdr3_nt: TGTGCCAGCAGCTCGGGGACTAGCGGGGTCACAGATACGCAGTATTTT
j_call: TRBJ1-6; v_call: TRBV9; d_call: .; clone_size: once; cdr3_aa: CASSGPQDSPLHF; cdr3_nt: TGTGCCAGCAGCGGACCTCAGGATTCACCCCTCCACTTT
j_call: TRBJ1-6; v_call: TRBV30; d_call: .; clone_size: few; cdr3_aa: CAWSQGIRNSPLHF; cdr3_nt: TGTGCCTGGAGCCAGGGTATTCGTAATTCACCCCTCCACTTT
j_call: TRBJ1-4; v_call: TRBV5-1; d_call: TRBD1; clone_size: .; cdr3_aa: CASSLMAGGATNEKLFF; cdr3_nt: TGCGCCAGCAGCTTGATGGCAGGGGGCGCGACTAATGAAAAACTGTTTTTT
j_call: TRBJ2-2; v_call: TRBV5-1; d_call: TRBD1; clone_size: .; cdr3_aa: CASSSGTEVGLRELFF; cdr3_nt: TGCGCCAGCAGCTCCGGGACAGAGGTCGGTCTACGCGAGCTGTTTTTT
j_call: TRBJ2-5; v_call: TRBV28; d_call: TRBD1; clone_size: .; cdr3_aa: CASSPTLDREETQYF; cdr3_nt: TGTGCCAGCAGTCCGACCCTGGACAGGGAGGAGACCCAGTACTTC
j_call: TRBJ2-1; v_call: TRBV30; d_call: TRBD2; clone_size: once; cdr3_aa: CAWSVGTSGHNEQFF; cdr3_nt: TGTGCCTGGAGTGTTGGGACTAGCGGGCACAATGAGCAGTTCTTC
j_call: TRBJ2-5; v_call: TRBV27; d_call: .; clone_size: .; cdr3_aa: CASSLRHTRGQETQYF; cdr3_nt: TGTGCCAGCAGCCTCCGACACACCCGGGGCCAAGAGACCCAGTACTTC
j_call: TRBJ1-6; v_call: TRBV5-1; d_call: TRBD1; clone_size: .; cdr3_aa: CASSPTRDRANSPLHF; cdr3_nt: TGCGCCAGCAGCCCAACCCGGGACAGGGCCAATTCACCCCTCCACTTT
j_call: TRBJ2-7; v_call: TRBV2; d_call: TRBD1; clone_size: .; cdr3_aa: CAGSDRARDEQYF; cdr3_nt: TGTGCCGGATCTGACAGGGCCCGGGACGAGCAGTACTTC
j_call: TRBJ2-3; v_call: TRBV30; d_call: .; clone_size: .; cdr3_aa: CAGRGSGDTQYF; cdr3_nt: TGTGCCGGAAGGGGGTCTGGAGATACGCAGTATTTT